The 15 T cell receptor beta chains below were found in one sample sequenced in a study of OX40 agonist ivuxolimab in advanced cancers. TCRdb's copy holds only in-frame clones and misses some; the assay was immunoSEQ multiplex PCR. Here the sample spans around 26,000 clones, 60% to 80% being singletons. Sequenced material: CD4+ or CD8+ T cells sorted from blood, taken in a trial of the OX40 agonist ivuxolimab. Receptors originate from an adult with an advanced solid tumor such as melanoma, head and neck, liver or kidney cancer.

The chain combines TRBV15 with TRBJ2-3; 8 positions agree with TRBD1. The CDR3 spans 16 residues. V lost 3 bases and J lost 1; bases outside the gene matches: 6. The germline CDR1 and CDR2 sequences are LNHNV and YYDKDF (reference sequence). The CDR3 is CATSSPKTGGTDTQYF. The CDR3 DNA follows: TGTGCCACCAGCAGTCCCAAGACAGGGGGCACAGATACGCAGTATTTT.

The CDR3 reads CASSSGGSYNEQFF. CDR3 sequence (DNA): TGTGCCAGCAGCAGCGGGGGCTCCTACAATGAGCAGTTCTTC. The chain uses TRBV5-6 and TRBJ2-1; 8 bases are a match to TRBD2. The CDR3 is 14 amino acids. V dropped 4 bases and J dropped 0; count of bases not matched to a gene: 0. CDR1 and CDR2 (germline): SGHDT, YYEEEE. Drawing the rest from reference TRBV5-6 and TRBJ2-1, the complete variable domain is DAGVTQSPTHLIKTRGQQVTLRCSPKSGHDTVSWYQQALGQGPQFIFQYYEEEERQRGNFPDRFSGHQFPNYSSELNVNALLLGDSALYLCASSSGGSYNEQFFGPGTRLTVL.

The chain links TRBV4-3 to TRBJ1-1, with TRBD1 as a possible D gene (5 bases). This CDR3 has 14 residues. The germline V and J ends were trimmed by 0 bases and 6 bases, with 11 bases remaining between them. Germline CDR1 LGHNA, CDR2 YSLEER. CDR3 sequence (DNA): TGCGCCAGCAGCCAAGATTCAGGGAGTTCTGAAGCTTTCTTT. Translating it yields CASSQDSGSSEAFF.

The rearrangement joins TRBV7-9 to TRBJ2-7, with D uncertain. This CDR3 comprises 12 residues. Germline CDR1 is SEHNR and CDR2 is FQNEAQ (reference sequence). The V gene lost 2 bases and the J gene lost 3 bases, with 5 bases spanning the gap. CDR3 in DNA: TGTGCCAGCAGCTTAAAGGGCTACGAGCAGTACTTC. Encoded protein: CASSLKGYEQYF.

This clone was observed a handful of times. The chain carries TRBV7-8 and TRBJ1-1; TRBD1 is a possible D gene (5 bases). Trimming cost V 8 bases and J 2 bases, with 15 bases left between them. The germline CDR1 and CDR2 sequences are SGHVS and FQNEAQ. The CDR3 has 14 amino acids. CDR3 coding DNA: TGTGCCAGCCAAACAGGTCCTGGCAACACTGAAGCTTTCTTT. This gives the protein CASQTGPGNTEAFF.

The chain employs TRBV7-9 and TRBJ1-4; D is undetermined. Germline CDR1 reads SEHNR; CDR2 reads FQNEAQ (reference sequence). Trimming cost V 7 bases and J 8 bases, with 14 bases left between them. The CDR3 contains 13 residues. CDR3 amino acids: CASIKQREEKLFF. CDR3 DNA sequence: TGTGCCAGCATAAAACAGCGTGAAGAAAAACTGTTTTTT.

The chain has TRBV5-1 and TRBJ2-1, with TRBD2 identical over 7 bases. The J segment lost 14 bases and the V segment lost 4 bases, leaving 15 bases of the junction unmatched. From germline, CDR1 is SGHRS and CDR2 YFSETQ. The CDR3 is 14 amino acids. CDR3 region: CASSPGLMNNVKFF. The CDR3 DNA reads as TGCGCCAGCAGCCCGGGACTAATGAACAATGTCAAGTTCTTC.

V is TRBV6-5 and J is TRBJ2-7, with D possibly being TRBD1 or TRBD2 (5 bases each). The CDR3 is 12 amino acids. Germline CDR1 and CDR2: MNHEY and SVGAGI. The V gene lost 4 bases and the J gene lost 4 bases, with 8 bases spanning the gap. CDR3 DNA: TGTGCCAGCAGTTCCTGGGGGTACGAGCAGTACTTC. Its translation: CASSSWGYEQYF.

This clone was seen once. The chain recombines TRBV21-1 with TRBJ2-3; the table's D call of TRBD2 was not tested on the DNA. TRBV21-1 is classified as a pseudogene. This CDR3 region has 15 residues. The CDR3 DNA sequence: TGTGCCAGCAGCAAATCGAGATCCGACACAGATACGCAGTATTTT. This gives the protein CASSKSRSDTDTQYF.

This clone was detected only once. The J gene is TRBJ2-1, the V gene TRBV9; perhaps TRBD2 as D (6 bases). Germline V gives CDR1 SGDLS, CDR2 YYNGEE. Trimming took 3 bases from V and 7 from J, leaving 17 bases between them. The CDR3 length is 15 residues. The CDR3 nucleotides are TGTGCCAGCAGCGCCCTAGCGTTCCCACGGAATGAGCAGTTCTTC. This encodes CASSALAFPRNEQFF.

Of note for this clone: The junction departs from the called germline gene at one end, perhaps through a read error. CDR3 in amino acids: CAWSAGQGDQPQHF. Here the CDR3 DNA reads TGTGCCTGGAGTGCCGGACAGGGGGATCAACCCCAGCATTTT. The V call is TRBV30, the J call TRBJ1-5; 10 bases are a match to TRBD1. The CDR3 loop spans 14 amino acids. The germline V gene has CDR1 GTSNPN and CDR2 SVGIG (reference sequence).

The gene calls are TRBV7-3 and TRBJ1-1; D is ambiguous. Deletions cut 1 base from V and 3 bases from J, with 6 bases between. Germline V gives CDR1 SGHTA, CDR2 FQGTGA. The CDR3 spans 13 residues. The chain's CDR3 is CASSLRLDTEAFF. The CDR3 DNA reads TGTGCCAGCAGCTTAAGATTGGACACTGAAGCTTTCTTT.

V is TRBV7-9 and J is TRBJ1-2; TRBD1 aligns across 8 bases. The CDR3 totals 14 residues. V trimming: 4 bases; J trimming: 4 bases; junction bases outside the gene matches: 5. Germline values: CDR1 SEHNR, CDR2 FQNEAQ (reference sequence). The CDR3 DNA reads TGTGCCAGCAGCTACCTTACAGGGGGCTATGGCTACACCTTC. Translation: CASSYLTGGYGYTF.

The rearrangement joins TRBV9 to TRBJ1-4, with TRBD1 as a possible D gene (5 bases). V lost 4 bases, J lost 7 bases, and 8 bases lay in between. This CDR3 is 12 amino acids long. The germline CDR1 and CDR2 sequences are SGDLS and YYNGEE. For the CDR3, the DNA is TGTGCCAGCAGCCCTGGGGGTGAAAAACTGTTTTTT. Its protein is CASSPGGEKLFF.

Points on this clone: The junction departs from germline at one end; a sequencing error may be responsible. The V gene is TRBV7-3, the J gene TRBJ2-7; TRBD1 matches at 9 bases. The germline CDR1 and CDR2 sequences are SGHTA and FQGTGA. The CDR3 spans 16 residues. CDR3 protein: CASSQEKQGAQYEQYF. The CDR3 coding sequence is TGCGCCAGCAGCCAAGAAAAACAGGGGGCTCAATACGAGCAGTACTTC.